This T cell receptor beta chain was sequenced in a study of CD8 T cells in ankylosing spondylitis. Study-level points and caveats: Disease-linked clones had a CD8+ phenotype and relatively low frequency in peripheral blood. Clones tied to disease were said to be significantly enriched in matched ankylosing spondylitis synovial fluid.

This CDR3 has 12 residues. Trimming removed 5 bases from V and 6 bases from J, with 8 bases in between. TCRdb re-called the 5' RACE reads through MiXCR, storing one row per CDR3 protein. The sample lists nearly 350,000 distinct CDR3 sequences, roughly 15% occurring once. A word on this clonotype: As yet, its antigen is unknown.

The clonotype originates from a male donor with ankylosing spondylitis or in good health (not recorded which). The rearrangement links TRBV12-3 or TRBV12-4 to TRBJ2-1, with D possibly being TRBD1 or TRBD2 (5 bases each). Sequencing input: blood, either unsorted or a sorted T cell fraction (not recorded which). The CDR3 spells CASSRDGNEQFF. Here the CDR3 DNA reads TGTGCCAGCAGTAGGGACGGCAATGAGCAGTTCTTC.